The 8 T cell receptor beta chains listed next were all sequenced from one sample in a study of blood T cell repertoires in COVID-19. Data came from immunoSEQ multiplex PCR; TCRdb stores just in-frame clones and leaves some out. Among 400,000 to 450,000 clones listed, around 86% were seen once. The specimen sequenced was peripheral blood. Source of these receptors: a woman in her twenties or thirties with active or convalescent COVID-19.

This chain links TRBV27 with TRBJ2-7; possibly TRBD2 for D (6 bases). The CDR3 consists of 14 residues. Germline V gives CDR1 MNHEY, CDR2 SMNVEV (reference sequence). The V end was cut by 6 bases, the J end by 4 bases, with 16 bases between. The CDR3: CASSSVGGGYEQYF. The DNA of the CDR3 is TGTGCCAGCAGCTCGGTGGGGGGAGGTTACGAGCAGTACTTC.

The V call is TRBV20-1, the J call TRBJ2-7; 7 bases are shared with TRBD1. This CDR3 region has 13 residues. The germline V gene encodes CDR1 DFQATT and CDR2 SNEGSKA (reference sequence). V lost 3 bases and J lost 3; bases outside the gene matches: 5. CDR3 region: CSASLGTDYEQYF. CDR3 bases: TGCAGTGCTAGTCTCGGGACAGACTACGAGCAGTACTTC.

The V call is TRBV30, the J call TRBJ2-7; a possible D gene is TRBD2 (6 bases). The CDR3 totals 14 residues. CDR1 is GTSNPN, CDR2 SVGIG, per germline (reference sequence). Trimming shortened V by 1 base and J by 0 bases, and 10 bases separated the two germline ends. CDR3 loop: CAWSEDSGSYEQYF. CDR3 coding DNA: TGTGCCTGGAGTGAGGATAGCGGCTCCTACGAGCAGTACTTC. The full variable domain, rest sourced from reference TRBV30 and TRBJ2-7, is SQTIHQWPATLVQPVGSPLSLECTVEGTSNPNLYWYRQAAGRGLQLLFYSVGIGQISSEVPQNLSASRPQDRQFILSSKKLLLSDSGFYLCAWSEDSGSYEQYFGPGTRLTVT.

The genes are TRBV6-1 and TRBJ2-2; the match to TRBD1 covers 8 bases. V lost 2 bases to trimming and J lost 6 bases; unmatched junction nucleotides: 5. The CDR3 sequence is 15 residues long. Per the germline V gene, CDR1 is MNHNS and CDR2 is SASEGT. CDR3 sequence reads: CASSEYRGIAGELFF. The DNA of the CDR3 is TGTGCCAGCAGTGAATACAGGGGGATTGCCGGGGAGCTGTTTTTT.

This chain connects TRBV15 to TRBJ2-1; D unclear. This CDR3 contains 14 residues. V was trimmed by 5 bases and J by 4 bases, leaving 12 bases between them. Germline CDR1 LNHNV, CDR2 YYDKDF (reference sequence). CDR3 nucleotides: TGTGCCACCAGCGGTCCCCTGCAGTACAATGAGCAGTTCTTC. This encodes CATSGPLQYNEQFF. The whole variable domain, filled in from reference TRBV15 and TRBJ2-1, reads DAMVIQNPRYQVTQFGKPVTLSCSQTLNHNVMYWYQQKSSQAPKLLFHYYDKDFNNEADTPDNFQSRRPNTSFCFLDIRSPGLGDTAMYLCATSGPLQYNEQFFGPGTRLTVL.

The chain has TRBV18 and TRBJ1-6; TRBD1 agrees at 7 bases. Germline V gene sequence: CDR1 KGHSH, CDR2 LQKENI. V was pared by 0 bases and J by 9 bases, with 11 bases of the junction left unmatched. The CDR3 totals 17 residues. CDR3 sequence: CASSPPGVDRAGSPLHF. Written as DNA, the CDR3 is TGTGCCAGCTCACCACCGGGTGTCGACAGGGCCGGTTCACCCCTCCACTTT.

The chain is built from TRBV11-2 and TRBJ2-5; 10 bases match TRBD1. The CDR3 extends over 18 amino acids. Germline CDR1 is SGHAT and CDR2 is FQNNGV. Trimming removed 0 bases from V and 4 bases from J; junction bases left unmatched: 11. The CDR3 here is CASSLERGTGAVRETQYF. Here the CDR3 DNA reads TGTGCCAGCAGCTTAGAGAGGGGGACAGGGGCCGTTCGAGAGACCCAGTACTTC.

The chain links TRBV19 to TRBJ2-1; 7 bases line up with TRBD1. The CDR3 is 16 residues long. Germline lookup yields CDR1 LNHDA and CDR2 SQIVND (reference sequence). The trim removed 7 bases at V and 5 bases at J, leaving 14 bases unmatched. The DNA of the CDR3 is TGTGCCAGTATGTTGCGGCCCTTCGGACAGGACAATGAGCAGTTCTTC. Its translation is CASMLRPFGQDNEQFF.